These 19 T cell receptor beta chains share one sample of origin, sequenced in a study of Ad26.COV2.S vaccination and SARS-CoV-2 variants. Clones were sequenced by immunoSEQ multiplex PCR, and TCRdb holds only the in-frame ones, with some missing. The data show around 320,000 clones, around 87% seen once. Described treatment: some 20 received Ad26.COV2.S at low or high dose, single or two shots; about 5 received placebo; per-sample allocation not given. Day 63 following the first vaccine or placebo injection was when the samples were taken. Sequences were derived from peripheral blood, sampled in a trial of Ad26.COV2.S vaccine versus placebo. The receptor set was obtained from a person aged 18-60 years who received the Ad26.COV2.S COVID-19 vaccine or a placebo.

The rearrangement links TRBV5-1 to TRBJ1-3, with D uncertain. This CDR3 is built from 15 residues. Germline assignment: CDR1 SGHRS and CDR2 YFSETQ. Trimming pared 4 bases from V and 5 bases from J, leaving 16 bases between. The CDR3 reads CASSIGNPGRNTIYF. For the CDR3, the DNA is TGCGCCAGCAGCATCGGAAACCCTGGACGAAACACCATATATTTT.

Here the CDR3 reads CASRYRGGDEQFF. CDR3 DNA: TGTGCCAGCAGGTACAGGGGTGGCGATGAGCAGTTCTTC. The rearrangement links TRBV3-1 (or the pseudogene TRBV3-2) to TRBJ2-1; TRBD1 aligns across 7 bases. The CDR3 has 13 amino acids. CDR1 and CDR2 (germline): LGHDT, YNNKEL (reference sequence). Germline trimming cut 6 bases from V and 8 bases from J; bases unmatched to any gene: 7.

This chain links TRBV30 with TRBJ2-1, with 8 bases fitting TRBD2. Germline trimming cut 2 bases from V and 5 bases from J; bases unmatched to any gene: 5. This CDR3 spans 14 amino acids. Germline V gene lookup returns CDR1 GTSNPN and CDR2 SVGIG (reference sequence). CDR3 sequence: CAWSTGGPHNEQFF. CDR3 bases: TGTGCCTGGAGTACGGGGGGGCCCCACAATGAGCAGTTCTTC.

The V gene is TRBV2, the J gene TRBJ2-1; the match to TRBD2 covers 11 bases. V lost 4 bases and J lost 3; bases outside the gene matches: 5. The germline gives CDR1 SNHLY, CDR2 FYNNEI. CDR3 size: 16 residues. The CDR3 bases are TGTGCCAGCAGTGCTGCACTAGCGGGGGTCTACAATGAGCAGTTCTTC. Translated, it gives CASSAALAGVYNEQFF.

The chain carries TRBV13 and TRBJ2-7; 10 bases align to TRBD1. The V gene's germline CDR1 is PRHDT and CDR2 FYEKMQ (reference sequence). Losses at the gene ends were 2 bases for V and 7 bases for J; bases not matched to a gene: 5. CDR3 length: 14 amino acids. The CDR3 sequence is CASSLPRQGAEQYF. In DNA form, the CDR3 reads TGTGCCAGCAGCTTACCCAGACAGGGGGCAGAGCAGTACTTC.

A single count supports this clone. This rearrangement joins TRBV10-3 to TRBJ1-6; 7 bases are a match to TRBD1. The CDR3 sequence is 15 residues long. V dropped 10 bases and J dropped 6; count of bases not matched to a gene: 12. Per germline, CDR1 ENHRY and CDR2 SYGVKD. In nucleotides, the CDR3 is TGTGCCACTCGACCGGAGGGGGCCAGTAATTCACCCCTCCACTTT. Encoded protein: CATRPEGASNSPLHF.

This chain joins TRBV6-2 or TRBV6-3 and TRBJ1-5; D call uncertain. The CDR3 sequence is 17 residues long. Trimming cost V 0 bases and J 0 bases, with 12 bases left between them. CDR1 is MNHEY and CDR2 is SVGEGT in the germline V gene. As DNA, the CDR3 is TGTGCCAGCAGTTACTCGAGGTTGGGCGATAGCAATCAGCCCCAGCATTTT. It codes for CASSYSRLGDSNQPQHF.

The chain recombines TRBV7-2 with TRBJ2-1; possibly TRBD2 for D (6 bases). Germline-derived CDR1 and CDR2 are SGHTA and FQGNSA. The CDR3 runs 18 residues. V lost 1 base and J lost 0, with 16 bases in between. For the CDR3, the DNA is TGTGCCAGCAGCTTAGGACCACCAGCGGGCCGCTCCTACAATGAGCAGTTCTTC. This codes for CASSLGPPAGRSYNEQFF.

This sequence joins TRBV2 and TRBJ2-3; TRBD2 is a possible D gene (5 bases). Trimming removed 3 bases at V and 1 base at J, with 11 bases between. Germline loops: CDR1 SNHLY, CDR2 FYNNEI. This CDR3 is 15 amino acids long. The CDR3 region is CASSEGRAGTDTQYF. The CDR3 DNA reads as TGTGCCAGCAGTGAGGGTAGAGCGGGCACAGATACGCAGTATTTT.

The chain employs TRBV30 and TRBJ2-2; tentatively, D is TRBD1 (6 bases). Germline CDR1 GTSNPN, CDR2 SVGIG (reference sequence). The CDR3 totals 15 residues. Trimming left V 3 bases short and J 0 bases short, with 11 bases between. The CDR3, as DNA: TGTGCCTGGAGAATCCGGGACACGAACACCGGGGAGCTGTTTTTT. As protein: CAWRIRDTNTGELFF. The whole variable domain, remainder taken from reference TRBV30 and TRBJ2-2, is SQTIHQWPATLVQPVGSPLSLECTVEGTSNPNLYWYRQAAGRGLQLLFYSVGIGQISSEVPQNLSASRPQDRQFILSSKKLLLSDSGFYLCAWRIRDTNTGELFFGEGSRLTVL.

The chain links TRBV6-5 to TRBJ2-5; D perhaps matches TRBD2 (7 bases). In germline, CDR1 is MNHEY, CDR2 SVGAGI. This CDR3 has 14 amino acids. Trimming removed 7 bases from V and 7 bases from J, with 19 bases in between. CDR3 in amino acids: CASTSPGGGGTQYF. DNA of the CDR3: TGTGCCAGCACCTCCCCGGGGGGCGGGGGGACCCAGTACTTC.

J is TRBJ2-2 and V is TRBV15, with 10 bases lining up with TRBD1. J gave up 5 bases and V 6 bases, and 6 bases lay outside the gene matches. Germline CDR1 LNHNV, CDR2 YYDKDF (reference sequence). The CDR3 is made up of 15 amino acids. CDR3 nucleotides: TGTGCCACCAGAGCGACAGGGGGCGCGACCGGGGAGCTGTTTTTT. Its protein product is CATRATGGATGELFF.

J is TRBJ2-7 and V is TRBV6-5; 7 bases are a match to TRBD1. J lost 7 bases, V lost 0 bases, and 9 bases had no gene match. Germline CDR1 reads MNHEY; CDR2 reads SVGAGI. The CDR3 runs 15 residues. DNA for the CDR3: TGTGCCAGCAGTTACTCGGGGACAGAATCTGAGGAGCAGTACTTC. It yields the protein CASSYSGTESEEQYF.

V usage is TRBV30 and J usage is TRBJ1-2; D ambiguous. V lost 2 bases to trimming and J lost 9 bases, with 16 bases between them. CDR1 is GTSNPN, CDR2 SVGIG, per germline (reference sequence). The CDR3 contains 13 residues. The CDR3 region is CAWSPGSGRRYTF. CDR3 DNA: TGTGCCTGGAGTCCTGGGTCAGGTCGGCGCTACACCTTC.

The chain has TRBV27 and TRBJ2-1, with TRBD2 as a possible D gene (5 bases). CDR3 size: 13 residues. V was pared by 3 bases and J by 5 bases, with 8 bases between. Germline lookup yields CDR1 MNHEY and CDR2 SMNVEV (reference sequence). CDR3 sequence: CASSLAADNEQFF. In nucleotides, the CDR3 is TGTGCCAGCAGTTTGGCAGCGGACAATGAGCAGTTCTTC.

This chain uses TRBV4-1 with TRBJ1-1; D gene unclear. Germline CDR1 reads MGHRA; CDR2 reads YSYEKL. This CDR3 comprises 14 residues. V lost 4 bases, J lost 0 bases, and 9 bases lay in between. In nucleotides, the CDR3 is TGCGCCAGCAGCCCGGATATAATGAACACTGAAGCTTTCTTT. Translated: CASSPDIMNTEAFF.

The count of this clone is one. This sequence joins TRBV4-3 and TRBJ1-2, with D maybe TRBD1 (6 bases). Trimming removed 1 base at V and 7 bases at J, with 7 bases between. This CDR3 is built from 12 residues. Germline CDR1 reads LGHNA; CDR2 reads YSLEER. The CDR3 here is CASSQVGGGYTF. The DNA of the CDR3 is TGCGCCAGCAGCCAAGTAGGGGGTGGCTACACCTTC.

This rearrangement joins TRBV24-1 to TRBJ2-6; D call uncertain. V was shortened by 5 bases and J by 2 bases, with 3 bases between the two germline ends. CDR3 length: 13 amino acids. The germline gives CDR1 KGHDR, CDR2 SFDVKD. The CDR3 coding sequence is TGTGCCACCAGTGCAACTGGGGCCAACGTCCTGACTTTC. Protein sequence: CATSATGANVLTF.

The genes are TRBV7-8 and TRBJ2-1; 11 nucleotides line up with TRBD2. In germline, CDR1 is SGHVS, CDR2 FQNEAQ. This CDR3 has 16 residues. The junction had 8 bases not matched to a gene; V was cut back by 2 bases and J by 8 bases. CDR3 coding DNA: TGTGCCAGCAGCTTACGAGGGCTAGCGGGGGGAGATGAGCAGTTCTTC. Translating gives CASSLRGLAGGDEQFF.